A selection of T cell receptor beta chains follows, all from one sample in a study of CD8+CD57+ T cells in acquired aplastic anemia. TCRdb re-analysed the reads in MiXCR, keeping a single row per CDR3 protein. The table shows 80,000 to 100,000 distinct CDR3 sequences, with around 70% occurring only once. Sequencing was performed on sorted CD4+, CD8+, or CD8+CD57+ T cells (not recorded which) from PBMCs. The source of these receptors is a human donor with aplastic anemia. The CDR3 runs from the conserved cysteine through the conserved F or W. D genes are given only for firm matches. Clone size appears in some rows only: once, few, many, or a class for an expanded clone.

size	V	J	D	CDR3	DNA
-	TRBV20-1	TRBJ2-3	TRBD1	CSASGTGLGPQYF	TGCAGTGCTTCGGGGACAGGCTTAGGTCCGCAGTATTTT
-	TRBV7-2	TRBJ2-2	-	CASSLVTTGELFF	TGTGCCAGCAGCTTAGTGACGACCGGGGAGCTGTTTTTT
-	TRBV7-2	TRBJ1-6	-	CASSPMIGPLHF	TGTGCCAGCAGCCCCATGATCGGACCCCTCCACTTT
-	TRBV5-1	TRBJ2-7	-	CASSLEDYHEQYF	TGCGCCAGCAGCTTGGAGGACTACCACGAGCAGTACTTC
-	TRBV29-1	TRBJ1-1	TRBD1	CSVEGTGGRTEAFF	TGCAGCGTTGAGGGGACAGGGGGGAGGACTGAAGCTTTCTTT
-	TRBV19	TRBJ2-1	TRBD2	CASSMGSGGAVNEQFF	TGTGCCAGTAGTATGGGTAGCGGGGGGGCGGTCAATGAGCAGTTCTTC
few	TRBV20-1	TRBJ2-5	-	CSARGRGQETQYF	TGCAGTGCTAGAGGCCGGGGGCAAGAGACCCAGTACTTC
few	TRBV7-2	TRBJ2-7	-	CASSSTDYEQYF	TGTGCCAGCAGCTCGACAGACTACGAGCAGTACTTC
-	TRBV20-1	TRBJ2-7	TRBD2	CSASDPRAGGFYEQYF	TGCAGTGCTAGCGACCCTCGGGCGGGGGGGTTCTACGAGCAGTACTTC
-	TRBV5-1	TRBJ2-7	TRBD1	CASSLEGQGAREQYF	TGCGCCAGCAGCTTGGAAGGACAGGGGGCGCGCGAGCAGTACTTC
-	TRBV10-3	TRBJ2-3	-	CAIKDGGKGDTQYF	TGTGCCATCAAGGATGGCGGGAAAGGAGATACGCAGTATTTT
-	TRBV5-1	TRBJ2-5	TRBD2	CASSLTAGGVRQETQYF	TGCGCCAGCAGCTTGACAGCGGGAGGGGTGAGACAAGAGACCCAGTACTTC
-	TRBV2	TRBJ2-1	-	CASSEDREFEQFF	TGTGCCAGCAGTGAAGACAGGGAATTTGAGCAGTTCTTC
-	TRBV20-1	TRBJ2-2	TRBD1	CSARVGTVNTGELFF	TGCAGTGCTAGAGTGGGGACAGTGAACACCGGGGAGCTGTTTTTT
-	TRBV7-8	TRBJ1-5	-	CASSSPTDQPQHF	TGTGCCAGCAGCTCCCCGACGGATCAGCCCCAGCATTTT
-	TRBV15	TRBJ2-2	-	CATSRGLANTGELFF	TGTGCCACCAGCAGAGGACTTGCGAACACCGGGGAGCTGTTTTTT
-	TRBV20-1	TRBJ1-5	TRBD1	CSATGSLQGAPQHF	TGCAGTGCTACCGGGTCCTTACAGGGGGCGCCCCAGCATTTT
-	TRBV7-3	TRBJ2-5	-	CASSKTSLQNQETQYF	TGTGCCAGCAGCAAAACGTCGCTACAGAACCAAGAGACCCAGTACTTC
few	TRBV29-1	TRBJ2-1	-	CSAHHEDEQFF	TGCAGCGCCCACCACGAGGATGAGCAGTTCTTC
many	TRBV10-3	TRBJ2-1	-	CAISERTSPYNEQFF	TGTGCCATCAGTGAGCGTACTAGCCCCTACAATGAGCAGTTCTTC
-	TRBV19	TRBJ1-1	-	CASSIVQRRTEAFF	TGTGCCAGTAGTATTGTTCAACGTCGGACTGAAGCTTTCTTT
-	TRBV2	TRBJ1-2	TRBD1	CASRDDQGVGDGYTF	TGTGCCAGCAGAGATGACCAGGGGGTCGGGGATGGCTACACCTTC
-	TRBV20-1	TRBJ2-3	-	CSAMVGGGGSDTQYF	TGCAGTGCAATGGTTGGGGGTGGAGGGTCAGATACGCAGTATTTT
-	TRBV25-1	TRBJ2-7	TRBD1	CASRPPWGQGDEARYEQYF	TGTGCCAGCAGACCCCCGTGGGGACAGGGTGATGAGGCCCGCTACGAGCAGTACTTC
-	TRBV29-1	TRBJ2-2	-	CSALLLGTVISGELFF	TGCAGCGCCCTCCTCCTGGGGACGGTGATTAGCGGGGAGCTGTTTTTT
-	TRBV7-9	TRBJ1-5	TRBD1	CASSLTGKGQPQHF	TGTGCCAGCAGCCTGACAGGGAAGGGTCAGCCCCAGCATTTT